This T cell receptor beta chain was recorded in a study of cytomegalovirus exposure and HLA in healthy donors. Study summary: The same platform was used for the 120 validation repertoires and the approximately 700 first-cohort repertoires, a later analysis reported.

This CDR3 is built from 15 residues. The junction had 6 bases not matched to a gene; V was cut back by 7 bases and J by 1 base. Germline CDR1 is SEHNR and CDR2 is FQNEAQ (reference sequence). Sequencing used immunoSEQ multiplex PCR; TCRdb keeps in-frame clones, though not all of them. Found here are approximately 99,000 clones, around 82% of them singletons; the top ten hold about 3%. The donors were members of the validation cohort comprising 100 to 150 subjects, separate from the approximately 670-subject first cohort. This clone has a single count. Material for sequencing was PBMCs. V and J are TRBV7-9 and TRBJ1-4; 7 positions agree with TRBD1. The receptor was isolated from a woman in her late teens or twenties in good health and CMV-seronegative. CDR3 bases: TGTGCCAGCAACAGCTGGGACAGAACTAATGAAAAACTGTTTTTT. Amino acids: CASNSWDRTNEKLFF.